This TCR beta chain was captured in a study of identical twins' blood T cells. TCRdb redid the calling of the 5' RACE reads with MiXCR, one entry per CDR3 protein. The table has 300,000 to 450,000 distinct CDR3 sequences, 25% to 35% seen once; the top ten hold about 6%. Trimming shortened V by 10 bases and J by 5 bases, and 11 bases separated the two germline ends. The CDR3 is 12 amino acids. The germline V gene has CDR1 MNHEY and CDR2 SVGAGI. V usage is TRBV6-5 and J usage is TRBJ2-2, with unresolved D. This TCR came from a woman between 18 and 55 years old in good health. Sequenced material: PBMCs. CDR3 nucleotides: TGTGCCACGCGGCTCCCAACCGGGGAGCTGTTTTTT. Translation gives CATRLPTGELFF.